One and the same sample provided the 17 T cell receptor beta chains below, sequenced in a study of human T cells and chemical hapten exposure. The time point: patch test 3, about 24 weeks after DPC sensitization. The sample's treatment: therapeutic diphenylcyclopropenone sensitization with weekly scalp DPC. TCRdb processed the RACE reads anew with MiXCR; each CDR3 protein has one entry. This repertoire shows about 190,000 distinct CDR3 sequences, around a quarter found once; its top ten account for under 2.5%. Sequencing used whole blood, obtained in connection with sensitization to the hapten diphenylcyclopropenone (DPC). Source of these receptors: a woman in her 40s with alopecia areata. Some clones in this sample may be carry-over from other donors' samples.

This clonotype appeared a few times. The V call is TRBV20-1, the J call TRBJ1-5, with D possibly matching TRBD1 (6 bases). Germline values: CDR1 DFQATT, CDR2 SNEGSKA (reference sequence). CDR3 length: 13 amino acids. V lost 3 bases and J 3 bases, leaving 9 bases between the germline ends. CDR3 loop: CSASGQNNQPQHF. CDR3 nucleotide sequence: TGCAGTGCTAGTGGACAGAACAATCAGCCCCAGCATTTT.

V gene TRBV28 combines with J gene TRBJ2-5; D unclear. This CDR3 has 13 residues. Looked up from germline, CDR1 is MDHEN and CDR2 is SYDVKM. Deletions cut 4 bases from V and 4 bases from J, with 10 bases between. CDR3 in amino acids: CASSSAARETQYF. In DNA, the CDR3 is TGTGCCAGCAGTTCGGCTGCACGAGAGACCCAGTACTTC.

The rearrangement links TRBV12-3 or TRBV12-4 to TRBJ2-1; 7 nucleotides line up with TRBD2. Germline trimming cut 3 bases from V and 2 bases from J; bases unmatched to any gene: 4. CDR3 length: 15 amino acids. CDR3 in DNA: TGTGCCAGCAGTTTCAGCGGGGACCCCTACAATGAGCAGTTCTTC. Protein sequence: CASSFSGDPYNEQFF.

The CDR3 DNA follows: TGTGCCACCAGTGAGTCAGGGGCTGGGGCCAACGTCCTGACTTTC. Its translation: CATSESGAGANVLTF. V is TRBV24-1 and J is TRBJ2-6, with TRBD1 as a possible D gene (6 bases). CDR1 KGHDR and CDR2 SFDVKD come from the germline V gene. This CDR3 spans 15 amino acids. V was shortened by 4 bases and J by 2 bases, with 8 bases between the two germline ends.

This sequence joins TRBV3-1 and TRBJ2-1; 10 bases align to TRBD2. CDR3 length equals 16 residues. V shed 7 bases and J 10 bases; nucleotides not matched to a gene: 16. Germline V gene lookup returns CDR1 LGHDT and CDR2 YNNKEL (reference sequence). CDR3 sequence reads: CASKRGLAGVAEEQFF. In DNA, the CDR3 is TGTGCCAGCAAAAGGGGCCTAGCGGGAGTCGCAGAAGAGCAGTTCTTC.

The genes are TRBV28 and TRBJ2-5; TRBD2 aligns across 8 bases. V shed 3 bases, J shed 5 bases, and the junction held 8 bases outside the gene matches. Germline CDR1 is MDHEN and CDR2 is SYDVKM. The CDR3 covers 15 residues. CDR3 bases: TGTGCCAGCAGTTTTGACAGCGGGAGAGGCGAGACCCAGTACTTC. Its translation is CASSFDSGRGETQYF.

This clonotype was observed a handful of times. The V call is TRBV5-1, the J call TRBJ2-7; D gene uncertain. CDR3 length: 14 amino acids. CDR1 is SGHRS and CDR2 is YFSETQ in the germline V gene. V dropped 2 bases and J dropped 0 bases, with 9 bases sitting between them. CDR3 region: CASSLDGTSYEQYF. The CDR3 DNA sequence: TGCGCCAGCAGCTTAGACGGAACCTCCTACGAGCAGTACTTC. Together with reference TRBV5-1 and TRBJ2-7, the CDR3 gives the full variable domain: KAGVTQTPRYLIKTRGQQVTLSCSPISGHRSVSWYQQTPGQGLQFLFEYFSETQRNKGNFPGRFSGRQFSNSRSEMNVSTLELGDSALYLCASSLDGTSYEQYFGPGTRLTVT.

This clonotype was detected a few times. The rearrangement links TRBV7-2 to TRBJ1-6; TRBD1 agrees at 9 bases. The trim removed 5 bases at V and 10 bases at J, leaving 3 bases unmatched. CDR3 size: 13 residues. Germline CDR1 and CDR2: SGHTA and FQGNSA. CDR3 coding DNA: TGTGCCAGCAGCGCCGGGACAGGGTCACCCCTCCACTTT. Translated, it gives CASSAGTGSPLHF.

This clonotype was recorded many times. V and J are TRBV7-6 and TRBJ2-2, with a tentative D call TRBD1 (6 bases). This CDR3 is built from 18 residues. The V end lost 5 bases, the J end lost 4 bases, and 23 bases lay between the germline ends. CDR1 and CDR2 (germline): SGHVS, FNYEAQ. CDR3 loop: CASSLPRWGQGGTGELFF. As DNA, the CDR3 is TGTGCCAGCAGCCTCCCAAGATGGGGGCAGGGCGGCACCGGGGAGCTGTTTTTT.

CDR3 bases: TGTGCCAGCAGCTTAGAAGGGACAGTCCCGAATACGCAGTATTTT. Its protein is CASSLEGTVPNTQYF. This rearrangement joins TRBV7-2 to TRBJ2-3, with TRBD1 matching 7 bases. The junction had 8 bases not matched to a gene; V was cut back by 1 base and J by 7 bases. The CDR3 contains 15 residues. CDR1 and CDR2 (germline): SGHTA, FQGNSA.

Worth noting for this clonotype: The junction shows a germline mismatch at one end, possibly a read error. The CDR3 is CASSRNRDNEQFF. CDR3 DNA sequence: TGTGCTAGCAGCCGCAACAGGGACAATGAGCAGTTCTTC. This chain connects TRBV7-7 to TRBJ2-1; D might be TRBD1 (6 bases). This CDR3 spans 13 amino acids. CDR1 SSHAT and CDR2 FNYEAQ come from the germline V gene (reference sequence).

This clonotype came up a few times. The rearrangement links TRBV28 to TRBJ1-6; 7 nucleotides agree with TRBD1. The CDR3 is 16 residues long. Per germline, CDR1 MDHEN and CDR2 SYDVKM. Trimming took 6 bases from V and 0 from J; bases not matched to a gene: 5. The CDR3 reads CASRGGVSSYNSPLHF. CDR3 nucleotides: TGTGCCAGCAGAGGGGGCGTAAGCTCCTATAATTCACCCCTCCACTTT.

The rearrangement links TRBV5-1 to TRBJ2-2; 7 bases fit TRBD1. The J segment lost 6 bases and the V segment lost 4 bases, leaving 15 bases of the junction unmatched. The CDR3 is made up of 17 amino acids. Germline V gene lookup returns CDR1 SGHRS and CDR2 YFSETQ. CDR3 residues: CASSESDRAWSAGELFF. The CDR3 coding sequence is TGCGCCAGCAGCGAGTCAGACAGGGCTTGGTCGGCCGGGGAGCTGTTTTTT.

This clonotype was found a few times. The chain couples TRBV10-3 to TRBJ2-7; possibly TRBD1 for D (6 bases). From germline, CDR1 is ENHRY and CDR2 SYGVKD. The CDR3 sequence is 13 residues long. V lost 5 bases and J 4 bases, leaving 12 bases between the germline ends. CDR3 in amino acids: CAISPGAAYEQYF. The CDR3 DNA follows: TGTGCCATCAGTCCAGGGGCCGCGTACGAGCAGTACTTC.

This clonotype appeared a few times. The chain recombines TRBV28 with TRBJ1-6, with D possibly matching TRBD1 (5 bases). The germline CDR1 and CDR2 sequences are MDHEN and SYDVKM. Trimming took off 6 bases at V and 12 bases at J, with 9 bases between the two ends. This CDR3 has 11 residues. The CDR3 coding sequence is TGTGCCAGCAGGAACACAGGACCCCTCCACTTT. Translation: CASRNTGPLHF.

The chain recombines TRBV20-1 with TRBJ2-5; 9 nucleotides line up with TRBD2. V lost 1 base and J lost 3; bases outside the gene matches: 3. Germline V lookup: CDR1 DFQATT, CDR2 SNEGSKA (reference sequence). The CDR3 consists of 14 residues. The CDR3 here is CSARVSGRKETQYF. CDR3 DNA sequence: TGCAGTGCTAGAGTGAGCGGGAGGAAAGAGACCCAGTACTTC.

This clonotype has a handful of counts. The CDR3 is CATTGSGRAKDTQHF. The CDR3 DNA is TGTGCCACCACGGGTAGCGGGAGGGCCAAAGATACGCAGCATTTT. The V call is TRBV24-1, the J call TRBJ2-3; D call uncertain. The DNA matches TRBJ1-5 better at its end, which makes the J call doubtful. The CDR3 covers 15 residues. Germline lookup yields CDR1 KGHDR and CDR2 SFDVKD.